Sequencing of this T cell receptor beta chain was carried out in a study of post-analysis software for immune sequencing data. About the research overall: Patients had relapsing-remitting, secondary progressive or progressive-relapsing multiple sclerosis; some lacked subtype. Study outcomes and limitations: F measure grouped same-batch samples tightly together. In patients, TRBV5-6, TRBV5-1 and TRBV20-1 belonged to four or five TRBV segments found more frequently than in controls. Significantly lower normalized Chao1 diversity was seen in multiple sclerosis patients than in controls.

As for this clonotype: Its antigen is unidentified.

Germline CDR1 SGHAT, CDR2 FQNNGV. Trimming at V came to 2 bases and at J to 4 bases, leaving 10 bases not matched to a gene. The CDR3 extends over 16 amino acids. The TCR beta cDNA libraries contained unique molecular identifiers. T cells numbering roughly 1 to 10 million yielded 450,000 to 500,000 cDNA molecules. TCRdb re-called the PCR reads through MiXCR, storing one row per CDR3 protein. This table holds under 900,000 distinct CDR3 sequences, approximately 50% found once. The sample consisted of blood. This clonotype was obtained from a girl aged 10-17 years with multiple sclerosis. The chain uses TRBV11-2 and TRBJ2-7; TRBD2 matches 8 bases. CDR3 protein: CASSLQSGGPGYEQYF. CDR3 bases: TGTGCCAGCAGCTTACAGTCGGGAGGGCCGGGGTACGAGCAGTACTTC. Full variable domain (remainder filled in from reference TRBV11-2 and TRBJ2-7): EAGVAQSPRYKIIEKRQSVAFWCNPISGHATLYWYQQILGQGPKLLIQFQNNGVVDDSQLPKDRFSAERLKGVDSTLKIQPAKLEDSAVYLCASSLQSGGPGYEQYFGPGTRLTVT.